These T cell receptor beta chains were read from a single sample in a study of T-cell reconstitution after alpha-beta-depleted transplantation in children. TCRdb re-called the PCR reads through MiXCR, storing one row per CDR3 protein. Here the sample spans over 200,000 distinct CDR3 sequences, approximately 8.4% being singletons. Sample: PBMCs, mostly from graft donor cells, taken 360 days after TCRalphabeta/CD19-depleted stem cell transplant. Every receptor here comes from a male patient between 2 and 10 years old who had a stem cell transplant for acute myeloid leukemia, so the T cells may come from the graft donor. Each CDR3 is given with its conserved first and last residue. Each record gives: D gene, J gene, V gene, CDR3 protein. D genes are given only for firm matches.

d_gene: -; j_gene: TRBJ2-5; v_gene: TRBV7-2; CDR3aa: CASSLGGKNQETQYF
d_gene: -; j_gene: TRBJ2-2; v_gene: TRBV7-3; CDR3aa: CASSLLAGRELFF
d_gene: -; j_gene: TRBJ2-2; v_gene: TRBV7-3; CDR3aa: CASSRTNTGELFF
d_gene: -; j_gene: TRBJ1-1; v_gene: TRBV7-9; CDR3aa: CASSFRTATEAFF
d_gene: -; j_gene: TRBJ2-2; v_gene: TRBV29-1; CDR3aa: CSVEEVRGTNTGELFF
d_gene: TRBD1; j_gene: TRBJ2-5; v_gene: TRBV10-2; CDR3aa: CASSERGTGVETQYF
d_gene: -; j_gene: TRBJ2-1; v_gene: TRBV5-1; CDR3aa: CASSLGFTGVNEQFF
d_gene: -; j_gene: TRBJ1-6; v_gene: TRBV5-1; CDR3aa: CASSFFYRSSYNSPLHF
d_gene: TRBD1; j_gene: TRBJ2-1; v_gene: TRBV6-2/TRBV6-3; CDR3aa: CASNRRDSYNEQFF
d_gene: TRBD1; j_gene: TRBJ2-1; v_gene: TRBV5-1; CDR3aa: CASSVGTAIPNEQFF
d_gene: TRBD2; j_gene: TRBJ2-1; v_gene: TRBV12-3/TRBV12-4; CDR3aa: CASSGGGLENEQFF
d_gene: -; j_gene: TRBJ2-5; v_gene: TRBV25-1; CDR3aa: CASSDPQETQYF
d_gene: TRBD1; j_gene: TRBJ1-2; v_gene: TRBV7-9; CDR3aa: CASSSDRARVDGYTF
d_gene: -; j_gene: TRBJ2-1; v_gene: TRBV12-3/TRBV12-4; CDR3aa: CASSLRFKGGSDGIGSYNEQFF
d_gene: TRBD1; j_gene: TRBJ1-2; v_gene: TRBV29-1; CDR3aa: CSVGDSSPARRLNYGYTF
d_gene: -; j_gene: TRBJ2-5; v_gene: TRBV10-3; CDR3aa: CAYHGALQETQYF
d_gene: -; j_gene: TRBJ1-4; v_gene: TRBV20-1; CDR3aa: CSARGQHEKLFF
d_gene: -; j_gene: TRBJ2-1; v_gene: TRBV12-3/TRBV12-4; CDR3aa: CASSFGYPGKLNEQFF
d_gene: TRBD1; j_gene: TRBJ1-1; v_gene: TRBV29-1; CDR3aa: CSAGTGANTEAFF
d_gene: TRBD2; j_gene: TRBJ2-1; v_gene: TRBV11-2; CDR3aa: CASSLEAGGEQFF
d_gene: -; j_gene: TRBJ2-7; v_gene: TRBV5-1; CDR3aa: CASSSGAGNYEQYF
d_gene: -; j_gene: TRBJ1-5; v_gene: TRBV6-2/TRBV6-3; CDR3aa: CASSYYRLTNQPQHF
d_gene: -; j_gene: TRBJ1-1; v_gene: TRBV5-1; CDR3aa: CASSLDPTEAFF
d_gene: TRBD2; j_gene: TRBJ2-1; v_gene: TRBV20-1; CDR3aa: CSAPLGLAGGGEQFF
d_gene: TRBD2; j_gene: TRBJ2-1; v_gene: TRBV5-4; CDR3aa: CASSLERGSGIHNEQFF
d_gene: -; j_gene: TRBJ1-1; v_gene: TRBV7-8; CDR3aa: CASSPRGLYTEAFF
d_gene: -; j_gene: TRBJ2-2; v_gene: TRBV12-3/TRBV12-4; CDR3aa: CASSFIGLGTGELFF
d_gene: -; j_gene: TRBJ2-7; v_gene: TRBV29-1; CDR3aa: CSGMRDYEQYF
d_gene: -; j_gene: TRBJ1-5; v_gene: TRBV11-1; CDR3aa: CASSSSSWDGFQHF
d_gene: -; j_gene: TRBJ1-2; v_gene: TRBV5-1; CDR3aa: CASSLEAGGLIDGYTF
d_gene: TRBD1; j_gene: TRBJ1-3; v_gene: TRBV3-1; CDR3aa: CASRKTGNTIYF
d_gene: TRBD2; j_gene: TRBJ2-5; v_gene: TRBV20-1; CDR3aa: CSARRLAGGFQETQYF
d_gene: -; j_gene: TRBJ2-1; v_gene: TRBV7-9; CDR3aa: CASSVNTGWDEQFF
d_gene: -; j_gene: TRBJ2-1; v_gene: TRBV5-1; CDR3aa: CASSLDRAIYNEQFF
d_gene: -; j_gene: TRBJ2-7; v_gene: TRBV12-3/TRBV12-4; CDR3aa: CASSRTAFEQYF
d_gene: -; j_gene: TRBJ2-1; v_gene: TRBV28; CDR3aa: CASSLPGSSYNEQFF
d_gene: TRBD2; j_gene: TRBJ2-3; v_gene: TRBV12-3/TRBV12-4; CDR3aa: CASSLGLAGGPEETDTQYF
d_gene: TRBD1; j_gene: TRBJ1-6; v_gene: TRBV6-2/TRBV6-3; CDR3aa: CASSYRDRGYNSPLHF
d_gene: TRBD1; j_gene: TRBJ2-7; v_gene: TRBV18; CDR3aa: CASSTTPDRAGYSYEQYF
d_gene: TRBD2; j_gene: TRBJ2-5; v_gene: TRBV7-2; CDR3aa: CASRPKREGEETQYF
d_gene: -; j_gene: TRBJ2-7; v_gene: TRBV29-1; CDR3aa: CSVEDHRGIAYEQYF
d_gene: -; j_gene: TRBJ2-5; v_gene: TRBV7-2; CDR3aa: CASSLRQTKQETQYF
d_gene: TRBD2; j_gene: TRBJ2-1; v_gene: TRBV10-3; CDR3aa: CAITGTSGEVNEQFF
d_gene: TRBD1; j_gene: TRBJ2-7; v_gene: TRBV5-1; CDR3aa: CASSFGDSLSGQYF
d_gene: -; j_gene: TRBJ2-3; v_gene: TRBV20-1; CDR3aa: CSARVGTDTQYF